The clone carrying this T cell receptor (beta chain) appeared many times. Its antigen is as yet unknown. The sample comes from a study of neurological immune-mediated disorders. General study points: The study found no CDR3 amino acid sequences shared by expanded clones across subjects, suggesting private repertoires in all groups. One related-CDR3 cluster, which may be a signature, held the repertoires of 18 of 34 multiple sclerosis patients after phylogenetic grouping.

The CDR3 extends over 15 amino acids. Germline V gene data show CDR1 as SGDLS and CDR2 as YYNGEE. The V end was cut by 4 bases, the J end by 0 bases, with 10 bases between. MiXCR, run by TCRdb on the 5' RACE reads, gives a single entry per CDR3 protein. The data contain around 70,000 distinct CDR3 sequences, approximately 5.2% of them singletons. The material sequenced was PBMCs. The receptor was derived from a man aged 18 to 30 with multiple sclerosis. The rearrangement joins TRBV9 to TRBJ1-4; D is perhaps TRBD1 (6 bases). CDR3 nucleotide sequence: TGTGCCAGCAGCTCCACAGGGTCAACTAATGAAAAACTGTTTTTT. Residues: CASSSTGSTNEKLFF.